This TCR beta chain was observed in a study of shared clonotypes between healthy human individuals. Study conclusions and caveats: Clonotypes which were not shared had lower generation probabilities than clonotypes that all four donors shared.

V lost 5 bases to trimming and J lost 11 bases, with 15 bases between them. The CDR3 is 13 amino acids. Germline loops: CDR1 SGHAT, CDR2 FQNNGV. Naive CD8 populations comprised CD45RO-negative cells positively selected for CCR7, excluding terminally differentiated effector memory CD45RA+ cells. Generated by immunoSEQ multiplex PCR, the TCRdb table keeps only in-frame clones and is missing some. The profile shows more than 2 million clones, approximately 95% of them singletons. As to this clone: Its specificity is not known.

This chain joins TRBV11-2 and TRBJ1-4, with D possibly TRBD1 on 5 matching bases. The material sequenced was naive CD8+ T cells sorted from blood. The clonotype comes from a man aged 18 to 29 in good health. In nucleotides, the CDR3 is TGTGCCAGCAGCCTCAATTCCAGGGACAAACTGTTTTTT. This codes for CASSLNSRDKLFF.